These 11 T cell receptor beta chains originate from one sample sequenced in a study of cytomegalovirus exposure and HLA in healthy donors. This PCR relied on a set of 60 Vbeta primers and 13 Jbeta primers. Using immunoSEQ multiplex PCR, the repertoire was profiled, and TCRdb retains in-frame clones only, with some absent. The sample has approximately 84,000 clones; 78% are singletons. Material for sequencing was PBMCs. These receptors were collected from a male donor in good health and CMV-seropositive.

The V call is TRBV27, the J call TRBJ2-4; a possible D gene is TRBD1 (6 bases). CDR1 is MNHEY and CDR2 is SMNVEV in the germline V gene (reference sequence). Deletions cut 5 bases from V and 0 bases from J, with 14 bases between. The CDR3 has 16 residues. CDR3 residues: CASSHPGQLAKNIQYF. CDR3 DNA sequence: TGTGCCAGCAGTCATCCGGGACAACTAGCCAAAAACATTCAGTACTTC.

V gene TRBV11-3 combines with J gene TRBJ1-1; no firm D call. Germline assignment: CDR1 SGHNT and CDR2 YENEEA. This CDR3 contains 15 residues. The V gene lost 5 bases and the J gene lost 1 base, with 14 bases spanning the gap. The CDR3 is CASSLLRWKNTEAFF. The CDR3 DNA follows: TGTGCCAGCAGCCTCCTGAGGTGGAAGAACACTGAAGCTTTCTTT.

J is TRBJ2-7 and V is TRBV30; 9 bases agree with TRBD1. The length of the CDR3 is 14 residues. Germline lookup yields CDR1 GTSNPN and CDR2 SVGIG (reference sequence). V shed 0 bases and J 3 bases; nucleotides not matched to a gene: 3. The CDR3 DNA sequence: TGTGCCTGGAGTGTTGGGACAGGGAGCTACGAGCAGTACTTC. Protein: CAWSVGTGSYEQYF.

The chain links TRBV30 to TRBJ2-7; perhaps TRBD1 as D (8 bases). Trimming removed 2 bases from V and 5 bases from J, with 16 bases in between. Germline-derived CDR1 and CDR2 are GTSNPN and SVGIG (reference sequence). This CDR3 has 14 amino acids. DNA of the CDR3: TGTGCCTGGAGTAAAACAGGGGGGGGCGACGAGCAGTACTTC. Encoded protein: CAWSKTGGGDEQYF. Supplemented by reference TRBV30 and TRBJ2-7, the full variable domain reads SQTIHQWPATLVQPVGSPLSLECTVEGTSNPNLYWYRQAAGRGLQLLFYSVGIGQISSEVPQNLSASRPQDRQFILSSKKLLLSDSGFYLCAWSKTGGGDEQYFGPGTRLTVT.

The chain couples TRBV7-2 to TRBJ1-3; D perhaps matches TRBD1 (6 bases). The V and J ends lost 5 bases and 0 bases respectively, with 11 bases between them. Per germline, CDR1 SGHTA and CDR2 FQGNSA. CDR3 length equals 15 residues. The CDR3 reads CASSPVGGSGNTIYF. The DNA of the CDR3 is TGTGCCAGCAGCCCAGTAGGGGGCTCTGGAAACACCATATATTTT.

The V call is TRBV7-9, the J call TRBJ1-1; the match to TRBD1 covers 10 bases. The ends lost 5 bases at V and 5 bases at J; junction bases unmatched: 5. Germline-derived CDR1 and CDR2 are SEHNR and FQNEAQ (reference sequence). The CDR3 is 14 amino acids. CDR3 region: CASSPGQGRTEAFF. For the CDR3, the DNA is TGTGCCAGCAGCCCGGGACAGGGGAGGACTGAAGCTTTCTTT. The variable domain in full, completed from reference TRBV7-9 and TRBJ1-1, reads DTGVSQNPRHKITKRGQNVTFRCDPISEHNRLYWYRQTLGQGPEFLTYFQNEAQLEKSRLLSDRFSAERPKGSFSTLEIQRTEQGDSAMYLCASSPGQGRTEAFFGQGTRLTVV.

The CDR3 is CASRGTGGKTQYF. The CDR3 bases are TGTGCCAGCAGGGGGACGGGAGGAAAGACCCAGTACTTC. The chain carries TRBV28 and TRBJ2-5; 7 nucleotides line up with TRBD2. The CDR3 has 13 residues. The J segment lost 6 bases and the V segment lost 6 bases, leaving 7 bases of the junction unmatched. Germline V gives CDR1 MDHEN, CDR2 SYDVKM.

The chain combines TRBV4-1 with TRBJ1-1; weak D call: TRBD1 (5 bases). This CDR3 has 15 residues. The germline V and J ends were trimmed by 0 bases and 3 bases, with 11 bases remaining between them. In germline, CDR1 is MGHRA, CDR2 YSYEKL. CDR3 protein: CASSQEQGGYTEAFF. DNA of the CDR3: TGCGCCAGCAGCCAAGAGCAGGGAGGTTACACTGAAGCTTTCTTT.

This chain links TRBV29-1 with TRBJ2-6, with unresolved D. CDR1 and CDR2 (germline): SQVTM, ANQGSEA. V shed 3 bases and J shed 0 bases, with 3 bases lying between them. The CDR3 has 13 amino acids. The CDR3 bases are TGCAGCGTTGAGAGCTCTGGGGCCAACGTCCTGACTTTC. This sequence encodes CSVESSGANVLTF. Based on the CDR3 plus reference TRBV29-1 and TRBJ2-6, the full variable domain is SAVISQKPSRDICQRGTSLTIQCQVDSQVTMMFWYRQQPGQSLTLIATANQGSEATYESGFVIDKFPISRPNLTFSTLTVSNMSPEDSSIYLCSVESSGANVLTFGAGSRLTVL.

In this sample, this clone turned up a few times. V is TRBV5-4 and J is TRBJ2-7, with 7 bases fitting TRBD1. The CDR3 sequence is 12 residues long. Per germline, CDR1 SGHNT and CDR2 YYREEE (reference sequence). The J segment lost 11 bases and the V segment lost 0 bases, leaving 5 bases of the junction unmatched. CDR3 loop: CASSLGGTAEYF. In nucleotides, the CDR3 is TGTGCCAGCAGCTTGGGGGGGACAGCCGAGTACTTC.

The rearrangement uses TRBV27 and TRBJ2-1; D may be TRBD2 (5 bases). Germline-derived CDR1 and CDR2 are MNHEY and SMNVEV (reference sequence). The CDR3 covers 13 residues. The germline V and J ends were trimmed by 4 bases and 7 bases, with 11 bases remaining between them. This chain's CDR3 is CASSSNGGNEQFF. In nucleotides, the CDR3 is TGTGCCAGCAGTTCTAATGGCGGGAATGAGCAGTTCTTC.